One and the same sample provided the 17 T cell receptor beta chains below, sequenced in a study of T-cell memory formation after mild COVID-19. TCRdb itself ran the 5' RACE reads through MiXCR, one entry per CDR3 protein. This table holds around 390,000 distinct CDR3 sequences, approximately 15% found once. Material: PBMCs or a T cell subset sorted from them (not recorded which). These receptors were obtained from a man in his late teens or twenties who had mild COVID-19 (a few samples of this study predate the infection). Cell type and time point are not known.

Written as DNA, the CDR3 is TGTGCCAGCAGCTCTTTGGGGAGGGGCGGGGAGACCCAGTACTTC. This sequence encodes CASSSLGRGGETQYF. The chain carries TRBV12-3 or TRBV12-4 and TRBJ2-5; TRBD2 agrees at 7 bases. With V trimmed by 6 bases and J by 5 bases, 12 bases remained unmatched. There are 15 residues in the CDR3.

This clonotype has ten or more counts. This chain links TRBV7-9 with TRBJ2-2; a weak D match, TRBD1 (5 bases). Trimming shortened V by 3 bases and J by 2 bases, and 22 bases separated the two germline ends. This CDR3 is built from 19 residues. Looked up from germline, CDR1 is SEHNR and CDR2 is FQNEAQ (reference sequence). This chain's CDR3 is CASSFSRSRTRINTGELFF. CDR3 bases: TGTGCCAGCAGCTTTAGTCGTTCGAGGACACGGATTAACACCGGGGAGCTGTTTTTT. The whole variable domain, remainder taken from reference TRBV7-9 and TRBJ2-2, is DTGVSQNPRHKITKRGQNVTFRCDPISEHNRLYWYRQTLGQGPEFLTYFQNEAQLEKSRLLSDRFSAERPKGSFSTLEIQRTEQGDSAMYLCASSFSRSRTRINTGELFFGEGSRLTVL.

This clonotype has just a few counts. The chain employs TRBV29-1 and TRBJ1-2; maybe TRBD1 (6 bases). Trimming took off 6 bases at V and 6 bases at J, with 8 bases between the two ends. Germline V gene sequence: CDR1 SQVTM, CDR2 ANQGSEA. The CDR3 covers 10 residues. CDR3 loop: CSVDSDGYTF. The CDR3 DNA reads TGCAGCGTGGACAGTGATGGCTACACCTTC.

In its sample, this clonotype was seen a few times. J is TRBJ1-1 and V is TRBV6-5; D not resolved. Germline CDR1 is MNHEY and CDR2 is SVGAGI. Trimming stripped 2 bases from V and 8 bases from J, with 15 bases between. CDR3 length equals 14 residues. Here the CDR3 reads CASSYVFQSQEAFF. The CDR3 DNA reads as TGTGCCAGCAGTTACGTCTTTCAGTCACAGGAAGCTTTCTTT.

This chain joins TRBV6-5 and TRBJ2-1; D call uncertain. There are 13 residues in the CDR3. Germline V gene lookup returns CDR1 MNHEY and CDR2 SVGAGI. Trimming removed 0 bases at V and 10 bases at J, with 10 bases between. CDR3 sequence: CASSYSRYGEQFF. In DNA, the CDR3 is TGTGCCAGCAGTTACTCGAGGTACGGAGAGCAGTTCTTC.

In this sample, this clonotype turned up a few times. The V call is TRBV15, the J call TRBJ2-7; D call uncertain. Germline V CDR1 and CDR2: LNHNV, YYDKDF (reference sequence). The V end lost 0 bases, the J end lost 4 bases, and 10 bases lay between the germline ends. The CDR3 runs to 14 residues. This chain's CDR3 is CATSRDIGLYEQYV. CDR3 bases: TGTGCCACCAGCAGAGATATAGGGCTTTACGAGCAGTACGTC.

V gene TRBV11-2 combines with J gene TRBJ1-2, with no clear D. The CDR3 runs to 13 residues. The V gene's germline CDR1 is SGHAT and CDR2 FQNNGV. V was cut by 5 bases and J by 6 bases, with 13 bases left in between. This CDR3 reads CASSPGRGDGYTF. As DNA, the CDR3 is TGTGCCAGCAGCCCCGGGCGCGGAGATGGCTACACCTTC.

This clonotype showed up many times. CDR3 amino acids: CASSQLPGTDSNTEAFF. DNA of the CDR3: TGCGCCAGCAGCCAACTGCCCGGGACAGATTCGAACACTGAAGCTTTCTTT. J is TRBJ1-1 and V is TRBV4-1; TRBD1 matches at 7 bases. J was trimmed by 1 base and V by 2 bases; bases with no gene match: 10. The germline gives CDR1 MGHRA, CDR2 YSYEKL. The CDR3 is 17 residues long.

This clonotype has a handful of counts. V usage is TRBV4-1 and J usage is TRBJ1-5; 7 bases fit TRBD1. V lost 0 bases to trimming and J lost 3 bases; unmatched junction nucleotides: 5. Germline assignment: CDR1 MGHRA and CDR2 YSYEKL. The CDR3 extends over 16 amino acids. The chain's CDR3 is CASSQDEDRSNQPQHF. CDR3 bases: TGCGCCAGCAGCCAAGATGAGGACAGGTCCAATCAGCCCCAGCATTTT.

This clonotype was found a few times. The V call is TRBV7-3, the J call TRBJ2-7, with TRBD1 as a possible D gene (6 bases). Trimming removed 2 bases from V and 6 bases from J, with 14 bases in between. The length of the CDR3 is 14 residues. Germline V gives CDR1 SGHTA, CDR2 FQGTGA. This CDR3 is CASSLYNRDSEQYF. Written as DNA, the CDR3 is TGTGCCAGCAGCTTATATAACAGGGATTCCGAGCAGTACTTC.

This clonotype has only a few counts. The chain combines TRBV12-3 or TRBV12-4 with TRBJ1-2, with unresolved D. This CDR3 is built from 14 residues. The ends were cut back, 4 bases at V and 2 bases at J, with 11 bases in the middle. CDR3 protein: CASSSPGKNYGYTF. CDR3 nucleotide sequence: TGTGCCAGCAGTTCCCCGGGGAAGAACTATGGCTACACCTTC.

This clonotype was observed many times. The chain links TRBV11-2 to TRBJ2-2; the D is unclear. Germline V lookup: CDR1 SGHAT, CDR2 FQNNGV. V was trimmed by 0 bases and J by 1 base, leaving 3 bases between them. The CDR3 covers 14 residues. CDR3 sequence: CASSLDQNTGELFF. The DNA of the CDR3 is TGTGCCAGCAGCTTAGATCAGAACACCGGGGAGCTGTTTTTT. The full variable domain, its missing parts supplied by reference TRBV11-2 and TRBJ2-2, is EAGVAQSPRYKIIEKRQSVAFWCNPISGHATLYWYQQILGQGPKLLIQFQNNGVVDDSQLPKDRFSAERLKGVDSTLKIQPAKLEDSAVYLCASSLDQNTGELFFGEGSRLTVL.

The chain employs TRBV6-2 or TRBV6-3 and TRBJ2-5, with 7 bases fitting TRBD2. The germline gives CDR1 MNHEY, CDR2 SVGEGT. CDR3 length: 11 residues. Trimming at V came to 11 bases and at J to 7 bases, leaving 7 bases not matched to a gene. The CDR3 region has the DNA TGTGCCGCCCGCCGCGGGGGGACCCAGTACTTC. Encoded protein: CAARRGGTQYF.

This clonotype was picked up a small number of times. The chain combines TRBV20-1 with TRBJ1-1; D may be TRBD1 (6 bases). Per the germline V gene, CDR1 is DFQATT and CDR2 is SNEGSKA (reference sequence). V was trimmed by 4 bases and J by 5 bases, leaving 20 bases between them. CDR3 size: 15 residues. The CDR3 loop is CSATPRGDLRTEAFF. CDR3 DNA sequence: TGCAGTGCTACCCCGAGGGGGGACTTGAGGACTGAAGCTTTCTTT.

This clonotype was recorded a few times. The rearrangement links TRBV12-3 or TRBV12-4 to TRBJ1-5; D perhaps matches TRBD1 (5 bases). The CDR3 consists of 14 residues. Trimming shortened V by 5 bases and J by 5 bases, and 13 bases separated the two germline ends. The CDR3 region has the DNA TGTGCCAGCAGTCCCATGGAGGGGCATCAGCCCCAGCATTTT. It yields the protein CASSPMEGHQPQHF.

This clonotype showed up just a few times. The V gene is TRBV15, the J gene TRBJ2-5; D call uncertain. The CDR3 consists of 13 residues. V shed 3 bases and J shed 6 bases, with 11 bases lying between them. Germline V gene sequence: CDR1 LNHNV, CDR2 YYDKDF (reference sequence). DNA for the CDR3: TGTGCCACCAGCAGTGGGGTTGCACAGACCCAGTACTTC. It yields the protein CATSSGVAQTQYF.

This clonotype appeared a few times. The genes are TRBV7-9 and TRBJ1-1, with no clear D. V was shortened by 10 bases and J by 0 bases, with 9 bases between the two germline ends. The CDR3 sequence is 12 residues long. Germline assignment: CDR1 SEHNR and CDR2 FQNEAQ (reference sequence). CDR3 sequence (DNA): TGTGCCACAGACCCCATGAACACTGAAGCTTTCTTT. Translating it yields CATDPMNTEAFF. The full variable domain, with the rest looked up from reference TRBV7-9 and TRBJ1-1, is DTGVSQNPRHKITKRGQNVTFRCDPISEHNRLYWYRQTLGQGPEFLTYFQNEAQLEKSRLLSDRFSAERPKGSFSTLEIQRTEQGDSAMYLCATDPMNTEAFFGQGTRLTVV.